Here is one TCR beta chain with its context. In the authors' methods: Reference gene primer amplification gave nucleated cell count estimates. Only in-frame clones appear in the TCRdb table, and some are missing; sequencing was by immunoSEQ multiplex PCR. The D gene and trimming were derived from the DNA, and the V and J assignments and clone size from that table. Counted here are around 72,000 clones, roughly four fifths occurring once; the ten biggest clones make up around 4.1%. This specimen comes from a study of blood T cell repertoires in COVID-19. Whole-study context: The United States, Italy and Spain supplied acute and convalescent COVID-19 samples.

The CDR3 is 19 amino acids. After removal of 3 bases from V and 0 bases from J, the junction contained 16 bases not matched to a gene. Germline V gene data show CDR1 as MNHEY and CDR2 as SMNVEV (reference sequence). Sequencing used peripheral blood. This sequence originates from an older woman with acute or convalescent COVID-19. This rearrangement joins TRBV27 to TRBJ1-1; 7 bases are shared with TRBD1. The CDR3 bases are TGTGCCAGCAGTTTTTCTTTGGCAGGGGGTTCGGTTGTGAACACTGAAGCTTTCTTT. This sequence encodes CASSFSLAGGSVVNTEAFF.